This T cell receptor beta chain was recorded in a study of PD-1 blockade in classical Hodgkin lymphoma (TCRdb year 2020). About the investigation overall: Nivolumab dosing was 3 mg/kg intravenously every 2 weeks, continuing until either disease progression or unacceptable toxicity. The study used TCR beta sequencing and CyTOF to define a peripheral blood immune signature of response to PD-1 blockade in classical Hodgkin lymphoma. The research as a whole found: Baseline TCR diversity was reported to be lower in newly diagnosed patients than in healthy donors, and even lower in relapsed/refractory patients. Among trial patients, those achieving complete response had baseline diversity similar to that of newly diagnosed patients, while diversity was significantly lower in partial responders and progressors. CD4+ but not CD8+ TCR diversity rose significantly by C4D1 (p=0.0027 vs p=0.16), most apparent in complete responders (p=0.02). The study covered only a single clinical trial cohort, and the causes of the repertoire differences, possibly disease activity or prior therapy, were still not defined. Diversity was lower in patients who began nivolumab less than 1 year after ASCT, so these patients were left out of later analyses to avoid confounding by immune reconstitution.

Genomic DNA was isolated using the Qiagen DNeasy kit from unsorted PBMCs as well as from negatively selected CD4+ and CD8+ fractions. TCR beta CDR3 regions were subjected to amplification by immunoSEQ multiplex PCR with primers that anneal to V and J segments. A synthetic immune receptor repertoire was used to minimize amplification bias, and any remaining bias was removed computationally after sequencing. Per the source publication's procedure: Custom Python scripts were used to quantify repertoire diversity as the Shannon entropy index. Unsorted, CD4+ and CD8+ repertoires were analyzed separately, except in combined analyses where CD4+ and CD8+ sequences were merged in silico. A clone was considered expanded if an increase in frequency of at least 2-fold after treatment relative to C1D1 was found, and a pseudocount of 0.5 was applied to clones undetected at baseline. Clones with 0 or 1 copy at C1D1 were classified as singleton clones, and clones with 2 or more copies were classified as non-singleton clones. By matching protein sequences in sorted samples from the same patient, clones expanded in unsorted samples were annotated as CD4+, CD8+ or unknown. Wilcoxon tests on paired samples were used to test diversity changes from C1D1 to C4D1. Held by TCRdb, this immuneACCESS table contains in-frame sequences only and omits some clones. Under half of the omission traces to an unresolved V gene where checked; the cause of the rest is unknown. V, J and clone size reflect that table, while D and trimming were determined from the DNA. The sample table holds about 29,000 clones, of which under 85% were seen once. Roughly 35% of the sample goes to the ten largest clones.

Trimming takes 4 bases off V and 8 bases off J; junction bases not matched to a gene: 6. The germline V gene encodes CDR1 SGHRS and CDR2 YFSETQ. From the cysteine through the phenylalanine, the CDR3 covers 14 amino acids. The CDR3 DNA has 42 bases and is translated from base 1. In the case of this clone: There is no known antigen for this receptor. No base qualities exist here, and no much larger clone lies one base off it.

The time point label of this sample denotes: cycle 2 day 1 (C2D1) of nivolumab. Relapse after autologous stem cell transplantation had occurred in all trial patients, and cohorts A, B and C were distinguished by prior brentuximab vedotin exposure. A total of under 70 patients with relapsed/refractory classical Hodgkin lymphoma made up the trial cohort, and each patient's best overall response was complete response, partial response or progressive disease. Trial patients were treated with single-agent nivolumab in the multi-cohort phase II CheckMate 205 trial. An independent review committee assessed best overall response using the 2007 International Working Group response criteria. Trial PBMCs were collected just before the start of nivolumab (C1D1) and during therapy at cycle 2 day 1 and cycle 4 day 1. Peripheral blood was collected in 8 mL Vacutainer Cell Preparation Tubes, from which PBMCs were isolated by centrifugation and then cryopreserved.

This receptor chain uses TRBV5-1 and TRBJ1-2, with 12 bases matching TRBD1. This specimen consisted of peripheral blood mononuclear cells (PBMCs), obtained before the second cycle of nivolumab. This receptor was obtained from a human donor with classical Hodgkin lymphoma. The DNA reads TGCGCCAGCAGCCTGGGACAGGGGGCAGGAGGCTACACCTTC. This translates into CASSLGQGAGGYTF.